Included here is one T cell receptor beta chain sequence, with context. The data were taken from a study of OX40 agonist ivuxolimab in advanced cancers. Study summary: Dose-escalation patients had hepatocellular carcinoma, melanoma, renal cell or head and neck cancer.

Here immunoSEQ multiplex PCR was the method, and the copy in TCRdb shows in-frame clones only, minus some. The sample includes some 16,000 clones, approximately 86% of them seen just once. Per the germline V gene, CDR1 is SGHDT and CDR2 is YYEEEE. This CDR3 is built from 15 residues. Unmatched junction bases numbered 4, after V lost 1 base and J lost 4 bases. The TCR sequence derives from an adult with an advanced solid tumor such as melanoma, head and neck, liver or kidney cancer. The chain carries TRBV5-6 and TRBJ1-5, with 8 bases fitting TRBD1. This specimen was CD4+ or CD8+ T cells sorted from blood, taken in a trial of the OX40 agonist ivuxolimab. The CDR3 protein is CASSLLTGENQPQHF. DNA for the CDR3: TGTGCCAGCAGCTTGCTGACAGGGGAGAATCAGCCCCAGCATTTT.